Listed here are 24 T cell receptor beta chains from one sample, sequenced in a study of cytomegalovirus exposure and HLA in healthy donors. It was with 60 Vbeta and 13 Jbeta primers that the PCR ran. The assay was immunoSEQ multiplex PCR, and TCRdb's table has in-frame clones only and misses some. Of 100,000 to 150,000 clones listed, around 83% were seen once; the top ten hold around 1.3%. The specimen was PBMCs. The receptors were gathered from a girl aged 2-9 years in good health and CMV-seronegative.

The V gene is TRBV30, the J gene TRBJ1-1, with D possibly being TRBD1 (5 bases). The CDR3 consists of 12 residues. V gave up 4 bases and J gave up 8 bases, with 14 bases separating them. Germline-derived CDR1 and CDR2 are GTSNPN and SVGIG (reference sequence). CDR3 loop: CAWNKGRTEAFF. The DNA of the CDR3 is TGTGCCTGGAATAAAGGTAGGACAGAAGCTTTCTTT.

The CDR3, as DNA: TGTGCCAGCAGTTTATCTAGGGACAGCTCCTACGAGCAGTACTTC. Translation: CASSLSRDSSYEQYF. The chain uses TRBV27 and TRBJ2-7, with 7 bases lining up with TRBD1. Trimming took 0 bases from V and 0 from J; bases not matched to a gene: 2. Per germline, CDR1 MNHEY and CDR2 SMNVEV (reference sequence). This CDR3 is 15 amino acids long.

The V gene is TRBV7-8, the J gene TRBJ1-1; D might be TRBD1 (5 bases). This CDR3 region has 13 residues. The germline gives CDR1 SGHVS, CDR2 FQNEAQ. V lost 5 bases, J lost 4 bases, and 11 bases lay in between. This CDR3 is CASSPPGRTEAFF. The CDR3 DNA reads TGTGCCAGCAGCCCACCAGGGCGCACTGAAGCTTTCTTT.

This clone was seen once. The chain is built from TRBV2 and TRBJ1-4, with D maybe TRBD1 (5 bases). The CDR3 is 17 residues long. V lost 7 bases, J lost 4 bases, and 22 bases lay in between. Germline CDR1 reads SNHLY; CDR2 reads FYNNEI. The CDR3 DNA reads as TGTGCCAGCACCTGGCCCACGCAGGGTGCTCGTAATGAAAAACTGTTTTTT. Its translation is CASTWPTQGARNEKLFF. Using reference TRBV2 and TRBJ1-4 for the parts outside the CDR3, the full variable domain is EPEVTQTPSHQVTQMGQEVILRCVPISNHLYFYWYRQILGQKVEFLVSFYNNEISEKSEIFDDQFSVERPDGSNFTLKIRSTKLEDSAMYFCASTWPTQGARNEKLFFGSGTQLSVL.

This rearrangement joins TRBV9 to TRBJ1-5, with D possibly matching TRBD1 (6 bases). Trimming shortened V by 0 bases and J by 4 bases, and 14 bases separated the two germline ends. The CDR3 is 16 amino acids. Germline-derived CDR1 and CDR2 are SGDLS and YYNGEE. In nucleotides, the CDR3 is TGTGCCAGCAGCGTAGGTCCAGGGGTTGGGAATCAGCCCCAGCATTTT. This gives the protein CASSVGPGVGNQPQHF. Combining the CDR3 with reference TRBV9 and TRBJ1-5 gives the whole variable domain DSGVTQTPKHLITATGQRVTLRCSPRSGDLSVYWYQQSLDQGLQFLIQYYNGEERAKGNILERFSAQQFPDLHSELNLSSLELGDSALYFCASSVGPGVGNQPQHFGDGTRLSIL.

The J gene is TRBJ2-7, the V gene TRBV5-1; the D gene is possibly TRBD2 (6 bases). V gave up 1 base and J gave up 2 bases, with 10 bases separating them. Germline CDR1 is SGHRS and CDR2 is YFSETQ. The CDR3 has 14 amino acids. The CDR3 nucleotides read TGCGCCAGCAGCTTGCGGGAGAGCGCCTACGAGCAGTACTTC. Amino acid sequence: CASSLRESAYEQYF.

This clone was recorded once. The chain combines TRBV7-9 with TRBJ2-5, with 10 bases matching TRBD2. After removal of 7 bases from V and 2 bases from J, the junction contained 10 bases not matched to a gene. From germline, CDR1 is SEHNR and CDR2 FQNEAQ (reference sequence). CDR3 length: 16 amino acids. In nucleotides, the CDR3 is TGTGCCAGCACCACTATTAGGACTAGCGGACAAGAGACCCAGTACTTC. It codes for CASTTIRTSGQETQYF.

The count of this clone is one. The gene calls are TRBV6-5 and TRBJ2-5; the match to TRBD2 covers 7 bases. The J call may be in error: the DNA end matches TRBJ2-7 better. CDR1 is MNHEY, CDR2 SVGAGI, per germline. The CDR3 spans 13 residues. The chain's CDR3 is CASSYGTMDEQYF. The CDR3 nucleotides read TGTGCCAGCAGTTACGGGACTATGGACGAGCAGTACTTC.

V is TRBV27 and J is TRBJ2-5, with a tentative D call TRBD1 (6 bases). Germline CDR1 reads MNHEY; CDR2 reads SMNVEV (reference sequence). This CDR3 has 17 amino acids. V gave up 6 bases and J gave up 2 bases, with 22 bases separating them. CDR3 nucleotide sequence: TGTGCCAGCAGACACTTTCAGGGGCCCGCCGAACAAGAGACCCAGTACTTC. Its translation: CASRHFQGPAEQETQYF.

The chain employs TRBV27 and TRBJ2-3, with 11 bases that match TRBD2. The V gene end was trimmed by 4 bases and the J gene end by 4 bases; junction bases not matched to a gene: 7. This CDR3 spans 16 amino acids. Germline loops: CDR1 MNHEY, CDR2 SMNVEV (reference sequence). The CDR3 coding sequence is TGTGCCAGCAGTTCATTAACTAGCGGGGGAGCAGATACGCAGTATTTT. Its translation: CASSSLTSGGADTQYF.

The chain's CDR3 is CAWTLEGSTDTQYF. CDR3 DNA: TGTGCCTGGACTTTAGAGGGCAGCACAGATACGCAGTATTTT. This sequence joins TRBV30 and TRBJ2-3; D perhaps matches TRBD2 (5 bases). Trimming took off 4 bases at V and 0 bases at J, with 11 bases between the two ends. This CDR3 has 14 amino acids. Germline lookup yields CDR1 GTSNPN and CDR2 SVGIG (reference sequence). The full variable domain, rest sourced from reference TRBV30 and TRBJ2-3, is SQTIHQWPATLVQPVGSPLSLECTVEGTSNPNLYWYRQAAGRGLQLLFYSVGIGQISSEVPQNLSASRPQDRQFILSSKKLLLSDSGFYLCAWTLEGSTDTQYFGPGTRLTVL.

This chain links TRBV30 with TRBJ2-5, with a possible D match to TRBD1 (6 bases). The J call may be incorrect, as the DNA end agrees better with TRBJ2-7. CDR3 length: 15 amino acids. Per germline, CDR1 GTSNPN and CDR2 SVGIG (reference sequence). In DNA form, the CDR3 reads TGTGCCTGGAGTGGATTCCGGGACACTCCCTACGAGCAGTACTTC. Its translation: CAWSGFRDTPYEQYF.

The rearrangement uses TRBV28 and TRBJ2-1; D ambiguous. CDR1 is MDHEN and CDR2 is SYDVKM in the germline V gene. The CDR3 has 15 amino acids. V dropped 2 bases and J dropped 2 bases, with 10 bases sitting between them. For the CDR3, the DNA is TGTGCCAGCAGTTTACGGGTGACCCCCTACAATGAGCAGTTCTTC. Protein: CASSLRVTPYNEQFF.

This clone has more than one count but fewer than ten. V is TRBV2 and J is TRBJ2-1, with D possibly being TRBD1 (6 bases). This CDR3 region has 15 residues. V lost 6 bases and J lost 4, with 16 bases in between. Per germline, CDR1 SNHLY and CDR2 FYNNEI. In DNA, the CDR3 is TGTGCCAGCAGCCGGCTTGGGGGACAATACAATGAGCAGTTCTTC. Translation gives CASSRLGGQYNEQFF.

The chain is built from TRBV2 and TRBJ2-7, with TRBD2 matching over 11 bases. V lost 6 bases to trimming and J lost 4 bases; unmatched junction nucleotides: 8. This CDR3 comprises 15 residues. The germline gives CDR1 SNHLY, CDR2 FYNNEI. CDR3 bases: TGTGCCAGCAGCGACGGGACTAGCGGCTCTTACGAGCAGTACTTC. Translated, it gives CASSDGTSGSYEQYF.

This chain uses TRBV5-1 with TRBJ1-1; 7 positions agree with TRBD1. This CDR3 region has 14 residues. Germline V CDR1 and CDR2: SGHRS, YFSETQ. V gave up 3 bases and J gave up 4 bases; unmatched junction bases: 6. CDR3: CASSSYRGLTEAFF. The DNA for the CDR3 is TGCGCCAGCAGCTCTTACAGGGGACTCACTGAAGCTTTCTTT.

The gene calls are TRBV15 and TRBJ1-6; D not certain. Germline assignment: CDR1 LNHNV and CDR2 YYDKDF (reference sequence). V was shortened by 0 bases and J by 0 bases, with 18 bases between the two germline ends. The CDR3 runs to 20 residues. The CDR3 bases are TGTGCCACCAGCAGAGATCAAAAGATCCGAGCGGGCTCCTATAATTCACCCCTCCACTTT. It specifies CATSRDQKIRAGSYNSPLHF.

This chain links TRBV27 with TRBJ1-2; TRBD1 aligns across 7 bases. Germline CDR1 is MNHEY and CDR2 is SMNVEV (reference sequence). Trimming cost V 2 bases and J 4 bases; bases outside gene matches: 1. The CDR3 has 13 residues. The CDR3 DNA follows: TGTGCCAGCAGTTTAGGGGACAGCTATGGCTACACCTTC. The encoded protein is CASSLGDSYGYTF.

The gene calls are TRBV5-1 and TRBJ2-1; the D is unclear. The germline V gene encodes CDR1 SGHRS and CDR2 YFSETQ. The CDR3 consists of 13 residues. Trimming pared 0 bases from V and 9 bases from J, leaving 10 bases between. The CDR3 DNA sequence: TGCGCCAGCAGCTTGGTTGCGGCACCTGAGCAGTTCTTC. Encoded protein: CASSLVAAPEQFF.

The genes are TRBV15 and TRBJ2-7; D gene ambiguous. Trimming removed 5 bases at V and 0 bases at J, with 17 bases between. The germline V gene encodes CDR1 LNHNV and CDR2 YYDKDF (reference sequence). This CDR3 region has 16 residues. The CDR3 loop is CATSFQSLGSSYEQYF. The CDR3 nucleotides read TGTGCCACCAGCTTCCAATCCCTAGGCAGCTCCTACGAGCAGTACTTC.

This clone showed up just a few times. The chain uses TRBV5-6 and TRBJ1-1; D unresolved. Trimming removed 4 bases at V and 4 bases at J, with 17 bases between. The CDR3 extends over 15 amino acids. Germline V gene lookup returns CDR1 SGHDT and CDR2 YYEEEE. CDR3 in amino acids: CASSPRDFVGTEAFF. The CDR3 coding sequence is TGTGCCAGCAGCCCCCGGGATTTCGTTGGCACTGAAGCTTTCTTT. Looking up the rest from reference TRBV5-6 and TRBJ1-1 gives the full variable domain: DAGVTQSPTHLIKTRGQQVTLRCSPKSGHDTVSWYQQALGQGPQFIFQYYEEEERQRGNFPDRFSGHQFPNYSSELNVNALLLGDSALYLCASSPRDFVGTEAFFGQGTRLTVV.

This clone has only one observation. The rearrangement uses TRBV5-1 and TRBJ2-3; D is ambiguous. This CDR3 comprises 14 residues. The ends were cut back, 0 bases at V and 2 bases at J, with 7 bases in the middle. Germline CDR1 reads SGHRS; CDR2 reads YFSETQ. The CDR3 DNA follows: TGCGCCAGCAGCTTGGCAGGCTCCACAGATACGCAGTATTTT. Protein sequence: CASSLAGSTDTQYF.

On this clone: The junction and the germline gene differ at one end; a read error may be behind it. The CDR3 spells CASSLGAGAYQETQYF. The CDR3 nucleotides are TGTGCTAGCAGCTTAGGAGCGGGGGCCTACCAAGAGACCCAGTACTTC. This sequence joins TRBV7-7 and TRBJ2-5; 8 positions match TRBD2. There are 16 residues in the CDR3. Germline CDR1 SSHAT, CDR2 FNYEAQ (reference sequence).

The chain couples TRBV9 to TRBJ2-3; 8 bases match TRBD2. CDR3 length: 17 amino acids. With V trimmed by 0 bases and J by 2 bases, 8 bases remained unmatched. Germline CDR1 reads SGDLS; CDR2 reads YYNGEE. Written as DNA, the CDR3 is TGTGCCAGCAGCGTAGGACGAGCGGGGGCCAACACAGATACGCAGTATTTT. The encoded protein is CASSVGRAGANTDTQYF.